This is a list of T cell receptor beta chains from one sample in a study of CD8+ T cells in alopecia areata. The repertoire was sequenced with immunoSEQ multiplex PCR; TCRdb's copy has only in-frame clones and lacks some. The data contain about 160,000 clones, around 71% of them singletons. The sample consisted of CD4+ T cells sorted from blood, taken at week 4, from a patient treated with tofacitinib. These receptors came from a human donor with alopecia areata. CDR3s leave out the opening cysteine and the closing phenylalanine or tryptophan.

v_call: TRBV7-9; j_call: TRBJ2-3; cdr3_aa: ASSALWTGVMSDTQY
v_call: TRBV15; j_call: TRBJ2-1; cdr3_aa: ATSRHEQDYNEQF
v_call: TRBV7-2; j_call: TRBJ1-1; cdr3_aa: ASSLVTGLNTEAF
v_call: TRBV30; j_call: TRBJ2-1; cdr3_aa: AWSSWGNGYNEQF
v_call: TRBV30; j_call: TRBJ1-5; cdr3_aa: AFDREDQPQH
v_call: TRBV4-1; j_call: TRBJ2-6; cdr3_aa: ASSQAQASGANVLT
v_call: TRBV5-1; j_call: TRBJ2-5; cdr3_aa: ASSLQGAGETQY
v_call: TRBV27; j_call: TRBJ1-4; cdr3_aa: ASSRDRSLGPTNEKLF
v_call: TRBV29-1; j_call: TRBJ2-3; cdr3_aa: SVELITDTQY
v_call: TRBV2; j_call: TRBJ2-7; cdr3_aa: ASSEAPGQDYEQY
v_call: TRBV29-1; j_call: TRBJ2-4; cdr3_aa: SAGGFGNIQY
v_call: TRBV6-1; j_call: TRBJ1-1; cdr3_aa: ASNIQGRNTEAF
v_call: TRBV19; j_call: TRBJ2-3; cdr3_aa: ASSGTRGTDTQY
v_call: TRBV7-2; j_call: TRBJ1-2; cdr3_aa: ASSKQDRGTDGYT
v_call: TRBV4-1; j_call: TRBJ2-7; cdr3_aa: ASSLRDRAYEQY
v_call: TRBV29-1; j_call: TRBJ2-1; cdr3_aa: SSLGDAALNEQF
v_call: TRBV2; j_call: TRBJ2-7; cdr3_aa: ASSVPGLAYEQY
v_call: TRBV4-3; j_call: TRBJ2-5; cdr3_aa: ASSQDTGPQETQY
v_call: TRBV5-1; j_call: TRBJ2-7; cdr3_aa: ASRGQGLSYEQY
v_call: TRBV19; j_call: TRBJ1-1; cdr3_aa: ASRDRVKNTEAF
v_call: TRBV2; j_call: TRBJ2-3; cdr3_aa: ASSEGLARAY
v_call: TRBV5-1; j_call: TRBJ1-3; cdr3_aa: ASSSGSGGNTIY
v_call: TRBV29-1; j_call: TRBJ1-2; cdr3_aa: SVPGQSYGYT
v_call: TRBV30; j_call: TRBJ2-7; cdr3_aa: ACMGIFGEQY
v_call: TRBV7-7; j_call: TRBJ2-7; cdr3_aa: ASSSSTGNGEQY
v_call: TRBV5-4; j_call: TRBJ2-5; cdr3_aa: ASSYPKETQY
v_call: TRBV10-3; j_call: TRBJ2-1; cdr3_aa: AISDLPGHNSYNEQF
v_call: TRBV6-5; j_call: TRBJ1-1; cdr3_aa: ASSYRNTEAF
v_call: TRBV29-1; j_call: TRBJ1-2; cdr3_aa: SVEQGASYGYT
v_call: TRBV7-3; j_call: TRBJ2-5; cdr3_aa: ASSPFGQETQY
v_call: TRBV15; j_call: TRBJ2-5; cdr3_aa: ATSKGPVQETQY
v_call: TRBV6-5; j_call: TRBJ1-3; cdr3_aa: ASSGTAGNTIY
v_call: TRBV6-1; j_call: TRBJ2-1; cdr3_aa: ASRPDRGRTDEQF
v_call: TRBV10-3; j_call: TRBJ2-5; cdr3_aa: AISPTRSEETQY
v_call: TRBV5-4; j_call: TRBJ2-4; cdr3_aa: ASTQDGILAKNIQY
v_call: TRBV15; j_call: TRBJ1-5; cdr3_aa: ATSRGDRAKQPQH
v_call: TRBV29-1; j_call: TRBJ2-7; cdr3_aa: SVDRGYEQY
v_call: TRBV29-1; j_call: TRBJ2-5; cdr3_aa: SVEDRGWYQETQY
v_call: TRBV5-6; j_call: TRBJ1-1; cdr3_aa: ASSWGAEAF
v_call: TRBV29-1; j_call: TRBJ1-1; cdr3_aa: SVDGGTEAF
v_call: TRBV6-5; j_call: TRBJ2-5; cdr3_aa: ASYRAQETQY
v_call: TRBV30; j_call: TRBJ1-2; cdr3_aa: AWTGGNGYT
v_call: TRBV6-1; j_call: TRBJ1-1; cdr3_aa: ATGRDRGTEAF
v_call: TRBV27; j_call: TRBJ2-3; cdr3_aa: ASSLTGRNTQY
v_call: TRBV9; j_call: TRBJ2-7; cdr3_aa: ASSVGTVSYEQY
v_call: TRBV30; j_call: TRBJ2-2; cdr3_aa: AWGQLAGELF
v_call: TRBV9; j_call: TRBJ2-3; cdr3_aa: ASSAARTDTQY
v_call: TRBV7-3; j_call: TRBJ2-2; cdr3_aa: ASSINTGELF
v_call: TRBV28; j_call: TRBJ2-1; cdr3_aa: ASSLGQGQF